This passage covers 12 T cell receptor beta chains from one sample sequenced in a study of blood T cell repertoires in COVID-19. Libraries were prepared by immunoSEQ multiplex PCR; TCRdb keeps only in-frame clonotypes and omits some of them. The data hold about 300,000 clones, with approximately 88% observed a single time. Sequencing used peripheral blood. The receptors were sampled from a young woman who had recovered from COVID-19.

This clone has only a few counts. Different DNA sequences within this sample yield the same CDR3. The chain joins TRBV7-3 to TRBJ1-1, with a possible D match to TRBD1 (5 bases). V shed 6 bases and J shed 1 base, with 9 bases lying between them. Germline V gene lookup returns CDR1 SGHTA and CDR2 FQGTGA. The length of the CDR3 is 13 residues. CDR3 protein: CASSLQGNTEAFF. CDR3 coding DNA: TGTGCCAGCAGTTTGCAGGGGAACACTGAAGCTTTCTTT.

This chain uses TRBV5-1 with TRBJ2-2; a weak D match, TRBD1 (5 bases). The V end was cut by 1 base, the J end by 7 bases, with 11 bases between. This CDR3 has 14 residues. Germline values: CDR1 SGHRS, CDR2 YFSETQ. This CDR3 reads CASSLPQENGELFF. The DNA of the CDR3 is TGCGCCAGCAGCTTGCCACAGGAAAACGGGGAGCTGTTTTTT.

The rearrangement uses TRBV4-3 and TRBJ1-2, with TRBD1 matching 8 bases. Trimming cost V 2 bases and J 0 bases; bases outside gene matches: 2. CDR1 and CDR2 (germline): LGHNA, YSLEER. The CDR3 is made up of 15 amino acids. DNA of the CDR3: TGCGCCAGCAGCCAAATACAGGGGGCTAACTATGGCTACACCTTC. This encodes CASSQIQGANYGYTF.

The chain employs TRBV7-8 and TRBJ2-2; TRBD2 aligns across 11 bases. This CDR3 is 16 amino acids long. V lost 1 base, J lost 4 bases, and 2 bases stayed unmatched. Germline-derived CDR1 and CDR2 are SGHVS and FQNEAQ. This CDR3 is CASSLVAGGLTGELFF. CDR3 nucleotides: TGTGCCAGCAGCTTAGTAGCGGGGGGGCTCACCGGGGAGCTGTTTTTT.

In DNA form, the CDR3 reads TGTGCCAGCAGCTTAGATCGGAGGGGTTCGGCTAACTATGGCTACACCTTC. Translation gives CASSLDRRGSANYGYTF. This chain connects TRBV7-2 to TRBJ1-2, with D maybe TRBD1 (5 bases). Germline V lookup: CDR1 SGHTA, CDR2 FQGNSA. V lost 1 base, J lost 0 bases, and 15 bases lay in between. The CDR3 loop spans 17 amino acids.

This chain connects TRBV28 to TRBJ2-1; 8 bases are shared with TRBD2. Germline values: CDR1 MDHEN, CDR2 SYDVKM. The CDR3 has 12 residues. CDR3: CAISGGPNEQFF. The CDR3 DNA follows: TGTGCAATATCGGGGGGGCCGAATGAGCAGTTCTTC.

This chain joins TRBV27 and TRBJ2-2, with D possibly TRBD1 on 5 matching bases. This CDR3 has 14 residues. The germline V gene encodes CDR1 MNHEY and CDR2 SMNVEV (reference sequence). V was shortened by 2 bases and J by 3 bases, with 7 bases between the two germline ends. CDR3 in DNA: TGTGCCAGCAGTTTACAGGGTTACACCGGGGAGCTGTTTTTT. Its translation: CASSLQGYTGELFF.

V and J are TRBV10-1 and TRBJ2-5, with 9 bases fitting TRBD2. CDR1 is WNHNN, CDR2 SYGVQD, per germline (reference sequence). CDR3 length: 15 amino acids. With V trimmed by 6 bases and J by 4 bases, 9 bases remained unmatched. The DNA for the CDR3 is TGCGCCAGCAGGGGTACGCGGGGGGGCCCAGAGACCCAGTACTTC. Protein: CASRGTRGGPETQYF.

As to this clone: Other DNA sequences in this specimen translate into the identical CDR3. This rearrangement joins TRBV19 to TRBJ1-1; D gene ambiguous. Germline CDR1 LNHDA, CDR2 SQIVND (reference sequence). The CDR3 contains 14 residues. The V gene lost 1 base and the J gene lost 2 bases, with 8 bases spanning the gap. In DNA form, the CDR3 reads TGTGCCAGTAGTATAGGACCAGGTAACACTGAAGCTTTCTTT. Residues: CASSIGPGNTEAFF.

The chain recombines TRBV28 with TRBJ2-3; TRBD2 agrees at 7 bases. The ends lost 7 bases at V and 4 bases at J; junction bases unmatched: 11. The CDR3 is 15 residues long. The germline gives CDR1 MDHEN, CDR2 SYDVKM. The CDR3 bases are TGTGCCAGCATCCTTGGTGGGGCGGGGGCAGATACGCAGTATTTT. As protein: CASILGGAGADTQYF.

The chain is built from TRBV6-1 and TRBJ1-1; 8 nucleotides agree with TRBD1. Germline CDR1 MNHNS, CDR2 SASEGT. This CDR3 comprises 16 residues. J lost 5 bases, V lost 2 bases, and 10 bases had no gene match. The CDR3 DNA follows: TGTGCCAGCAGTGAACTGATTACAGGGGGATTTACTGAAGCTTTCTTT. Translating gives CASSELITGGFTEAFF.

The V call is TRBV5-1, the J call TRBJ2-4, with D hard to call. The germline CDR1 and CDR2 sequences are SGHRS and YFSETQ. CDR3 size: 17 residues. V was shortened by 0 bases and J by 0 bases, with 13 bases between the two germline ends. The DNA for the CDR3 is TGCGCCAGCAGCTTGGCCTTCGCCTCCAGAGCCAAAAACATTCAGTACTTC. It yields the protein CASSLAFASRAKNIQYF.